A selection of T cell receptor beta chains follows, all from one sample in a study of shared clonotypes between healthy human individuals. Profiled with immunoSEQ multiplex PCR; TCRdb holds only in-frame clones, not every one. The table has roughly 700,000 clones, about 90% seen once. The sequenced sample consisted of memory CD8+ T cells from PBMCs. The receptor source for this set is a man between 18 and 29 years old in good health. Some clones in this sample may be carry-over from other donors' samples. Both conserved end residues are part of each CDR3. The D gene is left open where the match is weak. Some rows mark clone size as missing; the rest say once, few, many or name a class of expanded clone.

cdr3_aa cdr3_nt d_call j_call clone_size v_call
CASSLWGLAGGDQETQYF TGTGCCAGCAGCTTATGGGGCCTAGCGGGAGGGGATCAAGAGACCCAGTACTTC TRBD2 TRBJ2-5 NA TRBV13
CASSPLAGEGPGFADTQYF TGTGCCAGCAGCCCCCTAGCGGGAGAAGGTCCGGGTTTTGCAGATACGCAGTATTTT TRBD2 TRBJ2-3 NA TRBV7-3
CASSLRLAGAYEQYF TGTGCCAGCAGCTTGCGGCTAGCGGGGGCCTACGAGCAGTACTTC TRBD2 TRBJ2-7 NA TRBV5-4
CASSDGTAGEPQHF TGTGCCAGCAGTGATGGGACAGCCGGGGAGCCCCAGCATTTT TRBD1 TRBJ1-5 NA TRBV2
CASSLTQETYNEQFF TGTGCCAGCAGCCTAACCCAGGAGACCTACAATGAGCAGTTCTTC NA TRBJ2-1 NA TRBV28
CASSADAVPGGELFF TGTGCCAGCAGCGCGGACGCTGTACCAGGGGGGGAGCTGTTTTTT NA TRBJ2-2 NA TRBV7-9
CASSQEGTGGLETQYF TGCGCCAGCAGCCAAGAAGGTACAGGGGGTTTGGAGACCCAGTACTTC TRBD1 TRBJ2-5 few TRBV4-1
CASSLARTHAGAEAFF TGTGCCAGCAGCTTAGCGCGGACGCATGCAGGGGCTGAAGCTTTCTTT NA TRBJ1-1 few TRBV7-9
CASSMGSLMAQHF TGTGCCAGTAGTATGGGTAGTCTCATGGCCCAGCATTTT NA TRBJ1-5 NA TRBV19
CASSPSTGGPGELFF TGTGCCAGCAGTCCTTCTACAGGGGGCCCCGGGGAGCTGTTTTTT TRBD1 TRBJ2-2 NA TRBV2
CASSPNRGAKNIQYF TGTGCCAGCAGCCCAAATAGGGGGGCCAAAAACATTCAGTACTTC NA TRBJ2-4 NA TRBV7-8
CASSISDRDLLEQYF TGTGCCAGTAGTATCTCGGACAGGGACCTCCTCGAGCAGTACTTC TRBD1 TRBJ2-7 few TRBV19
CASRQRTANYGYTF TGTGCCAGCAGGCAACGGACGGCTAACTATGGCTACACCTTC NA TRBJ1-2 NA TRBV2
CASSSRLAARETQYF TGTGCCAGCAGCTCCCGCCTAGCGGCGAGGGAGACCCAGTACTTC TRBD2 TRBJ2-5 NA TRBV7-9
CAQYWRPTDTQYF TGTGCCCAGTATTGGCGCCCCACAGATACGCAGTATTTT NA TRBJ2-3 NA TRBV2
CASSLGWDTEAFF TGTGCCAGCAGCTTAGGTTGGGATACTGAAGCTTTCTTT NA TRBJ1-1 NA TRBV7-3
CASTERGQTDQPQHF TGTGCCAGCACCGAGCGGGGGCAGACCGATCAGCCCCAGCATTTT NA TRBJ1-5 once TRBV28
CASGPGQGGDTQYF TGTGCTAGTGGCCCGGGACAGGGGGGAGATACGCAGTATTTT TRBD1 TRBJ2-3 NA TRBV12-5
CASSSHRWGRAYLRYF TGTGCCAGCAGCTCCCACCGTTGGGGGAGGGCCTACTTGCGGTACTTC TRBD2 TRBJ2-7 NA TRBV7-3
CASSSSTSGGQNTQYF TGTGCCAGCAGCTCGAGCACTAGCGGGGGCCAGAATACGCAGTATTTT TRBD2 TRBJ2-3 once TRBV7-9
CASSQDLGANTEAFF TGTGCCAGCAGCCAAGATCTAGGGGCCAACACTGAAGCTTTCTTT NA TRBJ1-1 NA TRBV14
CASSLGSLYRQFF TGTGCCAGCAGCTTAGGGTCTCTGTATCGGCAGTTCTTC NA TRBJ2-1 NA TRBV7-3
CASSTMGRWDYEQYF TGTGCCAGCAGTACCATGGGAAGGTGGGACTACGAGCAGTACTTC NA TRBJ2-7 NA TRBV6-5
CASSFERGAGELFF TGTGCCAGCAGCTTTGAGAGGGGAGCCGGGGAGCTGTTTTTT NA TRBJ2-2 NA TRBV7-9
CASSPDGNEETQYF TGTGCCAGCAGTCCCGACGGGAACGAAGAGACCCAGTACTTC NA TRBJ2-5 NA TRBV28
CASSLGGGSGSSYNEQFF TGTGCCAGCAGCTTGGGAGGTGGTAGCGGGAGCTCCTACAATGAGCAGTTCTTC TRBD2 TRBJ2-1 once TRBV5-6
CASSIRPAGRGFGNEQFF TGTGCCAGTAGTATAAGGCCAGCGGGCCGAGGGTTTGGCAATGAGCAGTTCTTC NA TRBJ2-1 NA TRBV19
CASSGTGGGDTQYF TGTGCCAGCAGTGGTACAGGGGGCGGAGATACGCAGTATTTT TRBD1 TRBJ2-3 NA TRBV2